This T cell receptor (beta chain) comes out of a study of cytomegalovirus exposure and HLA in healthy donors. Background on the study: There were under 130 million unique TCR beta sequences, drawn from about 200 million T cells, in an earlier analysis. General study findings and limits: Evidence from a later analysis indicated that most CMV-associated TCR beta chains looked HLA-restricted. Analyses of presence/absence relied on an assumption of roughly uniform sequencing depth across donors.

In its sample, this clone was seen a few times. What it binds is unknown. With 60 Vbeta and 13 Jbeta primers, the PCR was carried out. Only in-frame clones appear in the TCRdb table, and some are missing; sequencing was by immunoSEQ multiplex PCR. The sample yields around 120,000 clones, around 60% seen once. Germline V gene lookup returns CDR1 SNHLY and CDR2 FYNNEI. The CDR3 sequence is 16 residues long. The V segment lost 5 bases and the J segment 3 bases; nucleotides outside the gene matches: 7. Material for sequencing was PBMCs. The chain is built from TRBV2 and TRBJ2-3, with 11 bases matching TRBD2. This receptor was identified in a man aged 25 to 40 in good health and CMV-seropositive. CDR3 nucleotide sequence: TGTGCCAGCAGTCGAAATAGCGGGGGGGTTACAGATACGCAGTATTTT. Its protein is CASSRNSGGVTDTQYF.